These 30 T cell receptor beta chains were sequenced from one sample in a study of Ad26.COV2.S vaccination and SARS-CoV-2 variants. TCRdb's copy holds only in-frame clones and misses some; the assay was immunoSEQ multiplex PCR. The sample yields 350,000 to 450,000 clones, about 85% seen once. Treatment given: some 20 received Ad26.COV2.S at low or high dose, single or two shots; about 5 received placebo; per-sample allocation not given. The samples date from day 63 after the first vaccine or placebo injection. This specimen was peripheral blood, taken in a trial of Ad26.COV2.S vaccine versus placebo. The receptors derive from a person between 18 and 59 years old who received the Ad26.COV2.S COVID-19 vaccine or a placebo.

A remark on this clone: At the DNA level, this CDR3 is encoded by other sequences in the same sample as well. For the CDR3, the DNA is TGTGCCAGCAGTTTCCTCGGACTAGCGGGATCCTACGAGCAGTACTTC. Translated: CASSFLGLAGSYEQYF. The V call is TRBV28, the J call TRBJ2-7; 12 bases align to TRBD2. CDR3 length equals 16 residues. CDR1 is MDHEN and CDR2 is SYDVKM in the germline V gene. Losses at the gene ends were 3 bases for V and 1 base for J; bases not matched to a gene: 4.

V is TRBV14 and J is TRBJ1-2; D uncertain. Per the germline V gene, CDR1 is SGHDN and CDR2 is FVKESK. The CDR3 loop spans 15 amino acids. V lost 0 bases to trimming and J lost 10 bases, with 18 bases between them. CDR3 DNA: TGTGCCAGCAGCCAAGATCGGTGGGGATTTTGGGACTACACCTTC. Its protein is CASSQDRWGFWDYTF.

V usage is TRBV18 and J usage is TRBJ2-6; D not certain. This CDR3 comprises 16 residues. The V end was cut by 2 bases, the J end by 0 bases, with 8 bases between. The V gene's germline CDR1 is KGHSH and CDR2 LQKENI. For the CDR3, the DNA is TGTGCCAGCTCACCAACAGAAAACTCTGGGGCCAACGTCCTGACTTTC. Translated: CASSPTENSGANVLTF. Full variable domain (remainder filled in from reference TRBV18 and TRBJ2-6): NAGVMQNPRHLVRRRGQEARLRCSPMKGHSHVYWYRQLPEEGLKFMVYLQKENIIDESGMPKERFSAEFPKEGPSILRIQQVVRGDSAAYFCASSPTENSGANVLTFGAGSRLTVL.

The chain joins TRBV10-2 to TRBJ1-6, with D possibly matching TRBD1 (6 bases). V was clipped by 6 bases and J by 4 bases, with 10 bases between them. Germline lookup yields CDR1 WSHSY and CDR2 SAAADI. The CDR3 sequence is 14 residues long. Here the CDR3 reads CASSGQGYNSPLHF. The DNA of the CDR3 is TGCGCCAGCAGCGGGCAGGGGTATAATTCACCCCTCCACTTT.

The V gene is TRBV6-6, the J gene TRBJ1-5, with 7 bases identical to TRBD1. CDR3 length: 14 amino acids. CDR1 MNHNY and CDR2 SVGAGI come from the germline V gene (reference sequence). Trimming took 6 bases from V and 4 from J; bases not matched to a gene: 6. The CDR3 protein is CASSSGTVNQPQHF. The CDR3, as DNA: TGTGCCAGCAGCTCAGGGACAGTAAATCAGCCCCAGCATTTT.

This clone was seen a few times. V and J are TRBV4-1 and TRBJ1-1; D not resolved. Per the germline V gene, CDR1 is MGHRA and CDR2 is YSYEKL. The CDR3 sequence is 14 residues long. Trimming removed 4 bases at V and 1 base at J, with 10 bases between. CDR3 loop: CASSRPYRNTEAFF. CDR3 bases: TGCGCCAGCAGCCGCCCTTATCGGAACACTGAAGCTTTCTTT.

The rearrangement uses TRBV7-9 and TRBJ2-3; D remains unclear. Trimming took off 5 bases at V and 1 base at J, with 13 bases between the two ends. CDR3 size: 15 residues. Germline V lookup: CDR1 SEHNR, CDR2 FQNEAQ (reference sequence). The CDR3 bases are TGTGCCAGCAGCCCCGACCGCCCTGGCACAGATACGCAGTATTTT. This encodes CASSPDRPGTDTQYF. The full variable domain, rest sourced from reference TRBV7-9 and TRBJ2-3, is DTGVSQNPRHKITKRGQNVTFRCDPISEHNRLYWYRQTLGQGPEFLTYFQNEAQLEKSRLLSDRFSAERPKGSFSTLEIQRTEQGDSAMYLCASSPDRPGTDTQYFGPGTRLTVL.

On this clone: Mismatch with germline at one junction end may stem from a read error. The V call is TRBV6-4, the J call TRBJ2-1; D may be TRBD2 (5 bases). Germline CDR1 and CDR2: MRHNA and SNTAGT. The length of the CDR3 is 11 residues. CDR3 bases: TGTGCCAGCGTGAACGGGGTCGCCGCCCTCTTC. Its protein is CASVNGVAALF.

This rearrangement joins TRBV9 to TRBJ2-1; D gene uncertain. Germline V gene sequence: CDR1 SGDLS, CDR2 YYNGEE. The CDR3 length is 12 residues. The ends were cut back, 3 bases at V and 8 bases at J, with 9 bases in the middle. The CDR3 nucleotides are TGTGCCAGCAGCGGGGCCCCCTATGAGCAGTTCTTC. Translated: CASSGAPYEQFF.

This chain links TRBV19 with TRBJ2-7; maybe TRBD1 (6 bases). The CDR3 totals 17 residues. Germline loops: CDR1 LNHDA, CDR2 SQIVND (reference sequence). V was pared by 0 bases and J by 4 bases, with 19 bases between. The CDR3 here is CASSIERHRARAYEQYF. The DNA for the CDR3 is TGTGCCAGTAGTATAGAAAGGCACAGGGCCAGGGCGTACGAGCAGTACTTC.

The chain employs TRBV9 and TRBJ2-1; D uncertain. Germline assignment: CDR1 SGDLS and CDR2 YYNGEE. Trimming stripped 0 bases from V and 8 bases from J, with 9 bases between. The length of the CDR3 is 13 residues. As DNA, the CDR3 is TGTGCCAGCAGCGTAGTGGCTAGTTATGAGCAGTTCTTC. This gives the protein CASSVVASYEQFF.

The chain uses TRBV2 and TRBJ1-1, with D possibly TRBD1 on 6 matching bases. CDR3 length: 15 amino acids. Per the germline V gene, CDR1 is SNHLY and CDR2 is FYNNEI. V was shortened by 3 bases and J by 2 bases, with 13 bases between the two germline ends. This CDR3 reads CASSETGGGNTEAFF. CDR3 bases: TGTGCCAGCAGTGAGACAGGCGGGGGAAACACTGAAGCTTTCTTT. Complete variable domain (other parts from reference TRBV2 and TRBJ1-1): EPEVTQTPSHQVTQMGQEVILRCVPISNHLYFYWYRQILGQKVEFLVSFYNNEISEKSEIFDDQFSVERPDGSNFTLKIRSTKLEDSAMYFCASSETGGGNTEAFFGQGTRLTVV.

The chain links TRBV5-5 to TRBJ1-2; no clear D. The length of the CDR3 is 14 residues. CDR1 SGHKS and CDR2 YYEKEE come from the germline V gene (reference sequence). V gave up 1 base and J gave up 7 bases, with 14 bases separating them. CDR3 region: CASSLYRDSVGYTF. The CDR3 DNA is TGTGCCAGCAGCTTGTATCGGGATTCCGTTGGCTACACCTTC.

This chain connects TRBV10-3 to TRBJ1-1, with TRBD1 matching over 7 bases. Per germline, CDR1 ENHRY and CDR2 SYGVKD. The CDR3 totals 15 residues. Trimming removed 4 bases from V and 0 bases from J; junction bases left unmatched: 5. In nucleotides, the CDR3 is TGTGCCATCAGTGGCGCCGGGACAGTGAACACTGAAGCTTTCTTT. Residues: CAISGAGTVNTEAFF.

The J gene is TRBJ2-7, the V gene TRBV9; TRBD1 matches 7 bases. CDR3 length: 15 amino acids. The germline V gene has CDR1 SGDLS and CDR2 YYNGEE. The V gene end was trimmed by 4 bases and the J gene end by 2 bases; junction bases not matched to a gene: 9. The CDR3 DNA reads TGTGCCAGCAGCTCACCGGGACAGCCCACCTACGAGCAGTACTTC. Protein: CASSSPGQPTYEQYF.

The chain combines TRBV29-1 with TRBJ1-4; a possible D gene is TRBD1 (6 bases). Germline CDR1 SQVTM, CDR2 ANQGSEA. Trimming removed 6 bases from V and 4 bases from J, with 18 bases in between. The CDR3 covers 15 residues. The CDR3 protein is CSVHKFTGLNEKLFF. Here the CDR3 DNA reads TGCAGCGTACACAAATTTACAGGGCTTAATGAAAAACTGTTTTTT.

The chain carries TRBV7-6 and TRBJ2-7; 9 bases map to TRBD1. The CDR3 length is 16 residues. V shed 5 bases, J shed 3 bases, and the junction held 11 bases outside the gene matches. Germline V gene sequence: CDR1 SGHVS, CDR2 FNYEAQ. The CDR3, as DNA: TGTGCCAGCAGCATCAACACCGGGACAGGGTTCTACGAGCAGTACTTC. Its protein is CASSINTGTGFYEQYF.

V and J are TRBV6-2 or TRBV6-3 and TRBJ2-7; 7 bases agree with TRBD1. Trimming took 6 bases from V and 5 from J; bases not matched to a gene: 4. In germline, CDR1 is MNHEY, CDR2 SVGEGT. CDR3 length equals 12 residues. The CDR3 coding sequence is TGTGCCAGCAGCAGACAGGGAGACGAGCAGTACTTC. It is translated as CASSRQGDEQYF.

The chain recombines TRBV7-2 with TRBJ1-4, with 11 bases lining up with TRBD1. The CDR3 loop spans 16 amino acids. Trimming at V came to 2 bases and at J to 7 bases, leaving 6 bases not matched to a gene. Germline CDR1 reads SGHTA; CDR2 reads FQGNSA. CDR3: CASSLLGTGGVEKLFF. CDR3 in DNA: TGTGCCAGCAGCTTATTGGGGACAGGGGGAGTTGAAAAACTGTTTTTT.

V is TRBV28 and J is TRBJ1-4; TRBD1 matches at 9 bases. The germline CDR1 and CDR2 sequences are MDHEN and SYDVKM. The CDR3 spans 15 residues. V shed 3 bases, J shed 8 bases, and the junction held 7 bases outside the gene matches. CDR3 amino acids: CASSLETGGGEKLFF. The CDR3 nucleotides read TGTGCCAGCAGTTTGGAGACAGGGGGAGGGGAAAAACTGTTTTTT.

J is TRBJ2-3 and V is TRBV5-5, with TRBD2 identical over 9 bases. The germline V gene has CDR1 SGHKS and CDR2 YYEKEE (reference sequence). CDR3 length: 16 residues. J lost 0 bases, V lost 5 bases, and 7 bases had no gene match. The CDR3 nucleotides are TGTGCCAGCAGGCGCGGGGGGGCCTTCAGCACAGATACGCAGTATTTT. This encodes CASRRGGAFSTDTQYF.

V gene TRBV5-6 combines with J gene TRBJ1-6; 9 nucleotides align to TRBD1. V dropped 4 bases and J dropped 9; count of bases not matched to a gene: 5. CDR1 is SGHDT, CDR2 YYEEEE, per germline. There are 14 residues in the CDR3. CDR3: CASSRGQGGSPLHF. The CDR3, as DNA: TGTGCCAGCAGCCGGGGACAGGGCGGTTCACCCCTCCACTTT. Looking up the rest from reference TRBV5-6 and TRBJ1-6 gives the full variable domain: DAGVTQSPTHLIKTRGQQVTLRCSPKSGHDTVSWYQQALGQGPQFIFQYYEEEERQRGNFPDRFSGHQFPNYSSELNVNALLLGDSALYLCASSRGQGGSPLHFGNGTRLTVT.

The CDR3 loop reads CASSPVVGKETQYF. CDR3 coding DNA: TGTGCCAGCAGCCCGGTCGTCGGGAAGGAGACCCAGTACTTC. The V gene is TRBV5-4, the J gene TRBJ2-5; D is perhaps TRBD2 (5 bases). This CDR3 has 14 amino acids. Per germline, CDR1 SGHNT and CDR2 YYREEE (reference sequence). V was clipped by 4 bases and J by 5 bases, with 15 bases between them.

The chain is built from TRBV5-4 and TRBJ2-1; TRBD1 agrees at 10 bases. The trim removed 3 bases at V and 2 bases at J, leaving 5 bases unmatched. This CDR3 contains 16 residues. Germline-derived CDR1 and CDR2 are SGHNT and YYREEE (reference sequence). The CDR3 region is CASSSPGQGTYNEQFF. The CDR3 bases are TGTGCCAGCAGCTCTCCGGGACAGGGGACCTACAATGAGCAGTTCTTC.

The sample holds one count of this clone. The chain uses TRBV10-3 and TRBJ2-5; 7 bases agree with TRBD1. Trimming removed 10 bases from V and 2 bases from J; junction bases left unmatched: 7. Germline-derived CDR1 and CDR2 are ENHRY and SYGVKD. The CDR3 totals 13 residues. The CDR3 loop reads CASKGADQETQYF. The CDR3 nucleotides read TGTGCCAGCAAGGGGGCGGATCAAGAGACCCAGTACTTC.

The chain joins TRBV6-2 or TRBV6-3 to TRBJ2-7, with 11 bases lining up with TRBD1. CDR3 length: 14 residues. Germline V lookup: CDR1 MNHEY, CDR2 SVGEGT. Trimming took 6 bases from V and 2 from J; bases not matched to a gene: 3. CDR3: CASSGTGGTYEQYF. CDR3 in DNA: TGTGCCAGCAGCGGGACAGGGGGGACCTACGAGCAGTACTTC.

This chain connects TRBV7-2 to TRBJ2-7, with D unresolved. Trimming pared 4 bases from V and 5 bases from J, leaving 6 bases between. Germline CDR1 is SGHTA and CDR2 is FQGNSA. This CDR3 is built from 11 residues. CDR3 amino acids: CASSSGHEQYF. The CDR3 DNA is TGTGCCAGCAGCTCTGGACACGAGCAGTACTTC.

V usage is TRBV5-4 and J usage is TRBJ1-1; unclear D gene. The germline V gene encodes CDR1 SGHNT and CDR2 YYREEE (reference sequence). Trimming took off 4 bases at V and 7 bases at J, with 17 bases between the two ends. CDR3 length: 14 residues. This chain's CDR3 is CASSTASGQHEAFF. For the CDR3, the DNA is TGTGCCAGCAGCACCGCCTCTGGCCAGCATGAAGCTTTCTTT.

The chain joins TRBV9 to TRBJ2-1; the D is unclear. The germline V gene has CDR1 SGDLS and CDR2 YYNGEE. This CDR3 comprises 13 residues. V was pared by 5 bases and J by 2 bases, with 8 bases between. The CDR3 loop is CASSEPPYNEQFF. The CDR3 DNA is TGTGCCAGCAGTGAGCCCCCCTACAATGAGCAGTTCTTC.

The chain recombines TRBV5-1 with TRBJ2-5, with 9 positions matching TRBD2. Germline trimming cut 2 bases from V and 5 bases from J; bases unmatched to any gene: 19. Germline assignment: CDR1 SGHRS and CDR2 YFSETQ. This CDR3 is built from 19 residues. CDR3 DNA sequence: TGCGCCAGCAGCTTCAACGGTCTCGGACTAGCGACGGAGGGGGAGACCCAGTACTTC. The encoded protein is CASSFNGLGLATEGETQYF.